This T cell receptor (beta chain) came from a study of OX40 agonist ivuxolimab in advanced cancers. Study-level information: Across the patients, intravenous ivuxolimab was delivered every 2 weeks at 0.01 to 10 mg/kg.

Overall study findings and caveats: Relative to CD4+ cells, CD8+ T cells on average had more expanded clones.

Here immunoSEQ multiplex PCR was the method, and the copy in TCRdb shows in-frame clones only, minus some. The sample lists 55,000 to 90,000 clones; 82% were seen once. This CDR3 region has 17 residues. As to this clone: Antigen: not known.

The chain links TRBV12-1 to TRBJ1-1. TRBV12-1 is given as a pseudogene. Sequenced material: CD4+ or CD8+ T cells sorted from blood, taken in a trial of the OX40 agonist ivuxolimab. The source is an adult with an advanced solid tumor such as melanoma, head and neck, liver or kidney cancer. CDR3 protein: CASSITAPGTENTEAFF. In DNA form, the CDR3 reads TGTGCCAGCAGCATTACAGCCCCCGGGACCGAGAACACTGAAGCTTTCTTT.